The 31 T cell receptor beta chains below come from one sample, sequenced in a study of blood T cell repertoires in COVID-19. Assay: immunoSEQ multiplex PCR; the TCRdb copy retains only in-frame clones and omits some. Among under 200,000 clones listed, 65% to 90% were seen once. The specimen was peripheral blood. These receptors all stem from a human donor in a cohort sampled during active COVID-19.

The J gene is TRBJ2-5, the V gene TRBV4-3; 10 nucleotides line up with TRBD1. Per the germline V gene, CDR1 is LGHNA and CDR2 is YSLEER. With V trimmed by 1 base and J by 10 bases, 0 bases remained unmatched. The CDR3 is made up of 12 amino acids. CDR3 in amino acids: CASSQGTGGQYF. The CDR3 region has the DNA TGCGCCAGCAGCCAAGGGACAGGGGGCCAGTACTTC.

V and J are TRBV11-2 and TRBJ2-7; TRBD2 aligns across 8 bases. Germline values: CDR1 SGHAT, CDR2 FQNNGV. This CDR3 has 14 residues. After removal of 8 bases from V and 2 bases from J, the junction contained 8 bases not matched to a gene. CDR3 residues: CASRRGGMAYEQYF. The DNA of the CDR3 is TGTGCCAGCCGCCGGGGGGGAATGGCCTACGAGCAGTACTTC. Using reference TRBV11-2 and TRBJ2-7 for the parts outside the CDR3, the full variable domain is EAGVAQSPRYKIIEKRQSVAFWCNPISGHATLYWYQQILGQGPKLLIQFQNNGVVDDSQLPKDRFSAERLKGVDSTLKIQPAKLEDSAVYLCASRRGGMAYEQYFGPGTRLTVT.

The chain combines TRBV3-1 (or the pseudogene TRBV3-2) with TRBJ1-1; D call uncertain. V was shortened by 1 base and J by 8 bases, with 8 bases between the two germline ends. The CDR3 length is 12 residues. Germline CDR1 reads LGHDT; CDR2 reads YNNKEL (reference sequence). Here the CDR3 reads CASSQGRGEAFF. CDR3 DNA: TGTGCCAGCAGCCAAGGACGCGGGGAAGCTTTCTTT.

This rearrangement joins TRBV13 to TRBJ2-2, with 9 bases matching TRBD2. This CDR3 region has 14 residues. Trimming at V came to 6 bases and at J to 5 bases, leaving 4 bases not matched to a gene. Germline V gene sequence: CDR1 PRHDT, CDR2 FYEKMQ (reference sequence). The CDR3 is CASSAGGRTGELFF. The CDR3 DNA reads TGTGCCAGCAGTGCGGGGGGGCGAACCGGGGAGCTGTTTTTT.

J is TRBJ2-7 and V is TRBV28; 10 bases map to TRBD1. This CDR3 spans 16 amino acids. With 4 bases clipped from V and 5 bases from J, the junction kept 11 bases outside the gene matches. Germline CDR1 and CDR2: MDHEN and SYDVKM. In nucleotides, the CDR3 is TGTGCCAGCAGTTCCCGGGGATTGACAGGGGGCCACGAGCAGTACTTC. Translating it yields CASSSRGLTGGHEQYF.

The chain recombines TRBV4-2 with TRBJ2-5, with 9 positions matching TRBD2. CDR3 length equals 17 residues. Germline CDR1 is LGHNA and CDR2 is YNFKEQ. The J segment lost 5 bases and the V segment lost 2 bases, leaving 12 bases of the junction unmatched. CDR3 DNA: TGTGCCAGCAGCCAACCCCTCGGGGCGGGAGGGGTGGAGACCCAGTACTTC. It is translated as CASSQPLGAGGVETQYF.

The chain employs TRBV6-2 or TRBV6-3 and TRBJ2-1; no clear D. Trimming took 0 bases from V and 2 from J, leaving 14 bases between them. The CDR3 covers 17 residues. Germline V CDR1 and CDR2: MNHEY, SVGEGT. The CDR3 DNA reads as TGTGCCAGCAGTTACTCGATAGCTAGATCAGCCTACAATGAGCAGTTCTTC. It codes for CASSYSIARSAYNEQFF.

The chain recombines TRBV6-6 with TRBJ2-7; 9 nucleotides match TRBD1. There are 15 residues in the CDR3. V trimming: 8 bases; J trimming: 2 bases; junction bases outside the gene matches: 10. From germline, CDR1 is MNHNY and CDR2 SVGAGI (reference sequence). The chain's CDR3 is CASGGPGQGPYEQYF. CDR3 nucleotides: TGTGCCAGCGGGGGTCCGGGACAGGGACCCTACGAGCAGTACTTC.

V is TRBV2 and J is TRBJ2-2; 7 bases align to TRBD1. The length of the CDR3 is 18 residues. Germline V gene lookup returns CDR1 SNHLY and CDR2 FYNNEI. J was trimmed by 5 bases and V by 3 bases; bases with no gene match: 15. The CDR3 DNA reads TGTGCCAGCAGTGATAGAGAGGTAGGGGACAGCGAAACCGGGGAGCTGTTTTTT. Translating it yields CASSDREVGDSETGELFF.

The chain recombines TRBV5-6 with TRBJ2-7, with TRBD1 matching 7 bases. V lost 2 bases and J lost 2; bases outside the gene matches: 13. The CDR3 runs 17 residues. Germline CDR1 SGHDT, CDR2 YYEEEE. DNA for the CDR3: TGTGCCAGCAGCTTCGTCAATGTCGGGACAGATACCTACGAGCAGTACTTC. Encoded protein: CASSFVNVGTDTYEQYF.

This chain links TRBV7-9 with TRBJ2-1, with 8 bases that match TRBD2. The CDR3 has 15 amino acids. CDR1 and CDR2 from the germline V gene are SEHNR and FQNEAQ (reference sequence). J was trimmed by 6 bases and V by 1 base; bases with no gene match: 5. CDR3 DNA sequence: TGTGCCAGCAGCTTAGTGGGACTAGTTCCCAATGAGCAGTTCTTC. Protein sequence: CASSLVGLVPNEQFF.

The rearrangement links TRBV6-1 to TRBJ2-7; 8 nucleotides agree with TRBD1. From germline, CDR1 is MNHNS and CDR2 SASEGT. The CDR3 length is 20 residues. The J segment lost 1 base and the V segment lost 4 bases, leaving 21 bases of the junction unmatched. CDR3 loop: CASSGAGGTATIIPSYEQYF. CDR3 DNA sequence: TGTGCCAGCAGTGGGGCAGGGGGCACCGCAACTATAATACCATCCTACGAGCAGTACTTC.

The chain recombines TRBV6-2 or TRBV6-3 with TRBJ2-1; 14 bases align to TRBD2. The CDR3 spans 15 residues. V was pared by 4 bases and J by 10 bases, with 6 bases of the junction left unmatched. Germline V gives CDR1 MNHEY, CDR2 SVGEGT. CDR3 loop: CASSWGTSGSREQFF. The CDR3, as DNA: TGTGCCAGCAGTTGGGGGACTAGCGGGAGTAGGGAGCAGTTCTTC.

V gene TRBV18 combines with J gene TRBJ2-7; no clear D gene. Trimming took off 1 base at V and 2 bases at J, with 9 bases between the two ends. The CDR3 consists of 14 residues. Germline V lookup: CDR1 KGHSH, CDR2 LQKENI. This CDR3 reads CASSPLAATYEQYF. The DNA for the CDR3 is TGTGCCAGCTCACCACTGGCGGCTACCTACGAGCAGTACTTC. Together with reference TRBV18 and TRBJ2-7, the CDR3 gives the full variable domain: NAGVMQNPRHLVRRRGQEARLRCSPMKGHSHVYWYRQLPEEGLKFMVYLQKENIIDESGMPKERFSAEFPKEGPSILRIQQVVRGDSAAYFCASSPLAATYEQYFGPGTRLTVT.

V is TRBV3-1 (or the pseudogene TRBV3-2) and J is TRBJ1-2; 8 nucleotides agree with TRBD1. The CDR3 is 16 amino acids. The J segment lost 4 bases and the V segment lost 4 bases, leaving 11 bases of the junction unmatched. CDR1 LGHDT and CDR2 YNNKEL come from the germline V gene (reference sequence). The CDR3 DNA is TGTGCCAGCAGCCCGGCGGCAGGGGGCGTCGGCTATGGCTACACCTTC. This gives the protein CASSPAAGGVGYGYTF.

CDR3 nucleotides: TGTGCCAGCAGTCCTGACACCCGATTGACCTATGGCTACACCTTC. Translated: CASSPDTRLTYGYTF. The chain joins TRBV28 to TRBJ1-2, with D unclear. The germline V and J ends were trimmed by 5 bases and 4 bases, with 17 bases remaining between them. Germline-derived CDR1 and CDR2 are MDHEN and SYDVKM. This CDR3 is 15 amino acids long.

The table lists this clone with a count of one. The CDR3 region is CASSYSYGKGGTEAFF. The DNA for the CDR3 is TGTGCCAGCAGTTACTCGTATGGGAAGGGAGGCACTGAAGCTTTCTTT. The chain has TRBV6-5 and TRBJ1-1; D not certain. There are 16 residues in the CDR3. Germline lookup yields CDR1 MNHEY and CDR2 SVGAGI. V was shortened by 0 bases and J by 4 bases, with 15 bases between the two germline ends.

V and J are TRBV5-1 and TRBJ1-2; 7 bases match TRBD1. With V trimmed by 4 bases and J by 2 bases, 5 bases remained unmatched. This CDR3 comprises 14 residues. CDR1 is SGHRS, CDR2 YFSETQ, per germline. The CDR3: CASSRGTVNYGYTF. The CDR3, as DNA: TGCGCCAGCAGCAGAGGGACAGTCAACTATGGCTACACCTTC. Looking up the rest from reference TRBV5-1 and TRBJ1-2 gives the full variable domain: KAGVTQTPRYLIKTRGQQVTLSCSPISGHRSVSWYQQTPGQGLQFLFEYFSETQRNKGNFPGRFSGRQFSNSRSEMNVSTLELGDSALYLCASSRGTVNYGYTFGSGTRLTVV.

The CDR3 reads CASRSGTHSYNEQFF. Written as DNA, the CDR3 is TGTGCCAGCAGATCCGGGACACACTCCTACAATGAGCAGTTCTTC. The gene calls are TRBV28 and TRBJ2-1; a weak D match, TRBD1 (6 bases). Deletions cut 6 bases from V and 0 bases from J, with 12 bases between. The germline V gene encodes CDR1 MDHEN and CDR2 SYDVKM. This CDR3 spans 15 amino acids.

The chain couples TRBV6-2 or TRBV6-3 to TRBJ2-2; maybe TRBD2 (5 bases). V shed 2 bases and J shed 4 bases, with 14 bases lying between them. This CDR3 comprises 16 residues. CDR1 MNHEY and CDR2 SVGEGT come from the germline V gene. The CDR3 reads CASSYPSLAPTGELFF. In DNA form, the CDR3 reads TGTGCCAGCAGTTACCCTTCCCTAGCTCCCACCGGGGAGCTGTTTTTT.

CDR3 in DNA: TGTGCCAGCAGCCAAGAATCGGCTAGCAGAGACGAGCAGTACTTC. It yields the protein CASSQESASRDEQYF. V usage is TRBV4-2 and J usage is TRBJ2-7; D is possibly TRBD2 (5 bases). This CDR3 contains 15 residues. CDR1 is LGHNA, CDR2 YNFKEQ, per germline. V shed 0 bases and J shed 5 bases, with 14 bases lying between them.

The V and J genes are TRBV3-1 (or the pseudogene TRBV3-2) and TRBJ1-1, with D maybe TRBD1 (5 bases). The CDR3 length is 11 residues. V gave up 1 base and J gave up 8 bases, with 5 bases separating them. Germline CDR1 and CDR2: LGHDT and YNNKEL (reference sequence). For the CDR3, the DNA is TGTGCCAGCAGCCAAGGGACAGAAGCTTTCTTT. Translating gives CASSQGTEAFF.

This chain connects TRBV12-3 or TRBV12-4 to TRBJ1-2; D is uncertain. This CDR3 contains 12 residues. V gave up 5 bases and J gave up 3 bases, with 7 bases separating them. The CDR3 sequence: CASSPQYYGYTF. In nucleotides, the CDR3 is TGTGCCAGCAGTCCCCAATACTATGGCTACACCTTC.

The V call is TRBV6-5, the J call TRBJ2-1; TRBD1 agrees at 9 bases. CDR3 size: 14 residues. V lost 6 bases and J lost 6; bases outside the gene matches: 6. CDR1 and CDR2 (germline): MNHEY, SVGAGI. The CDR3 DNA follows: TGTGCCAGCAGCCGGGACAGGGTTGGCAATGAGCAGTTCTTC. Encoded protein: CASSRDRVGNEQFF.

The rearrangement joins TRBV24-1 to TRBJ2-5; no clear D gene. Germline assignment: CDR1 KGHDR and CDR2 SFDVKD. This CDR3 is 15 amino acids long. Trimming took 1 base from V and 2 from J, leaving 10 bases between them. Here the CDR3 DNA reads TGTGCCACCAGTGATTTTGGTGGCAGACAAGAGACCCAGTACTTC. It is translated as CATSDFGGRQETQYF.

V gene TRBV15 combines with J gene TRBJ2-4, with 8 bases that match TRBD1. Germline trimming cut 2 bases from V and 7 bases from J; bases unmatched to any gene: 7. Germline CDR1 reads LNHNV; CDR2 reads YYDKDF (reference sequence). The CDR3 extends over 15 amino acids. This chain's CDR3 is CATSRIWTGRNIQYF. The CDR3 nucleotides read TGTGCCACCAGCAGAATTTGGACAGGGAGGAACATTCAGTACTTC.

This clone was counted once. This chain links TRBV7-9 with TRBJ2-5; D remains ambiguous. Germline V lookup: CDR1 SEHNR, CDR2 FQNEAQ (reference sequence). CDR3 length: 15 residues. With 6 bases removed from V and 2 bases from J, the gap between germline ends came to 16 bases. The CDR3 is CASSSPEHVQETQYF. The DNA of the CDR3 is TGTGCCAGCAGTAGCCCCGAACACGTTCAAGAGACCCAGTACTTC.

The chain uses TRBV28 and TRBJ2-7; 8 bases match TRBD1. CDR1 and CDR2 from the germline V gene are MDHEN and SYDVKM. This CDR3 is built from 16 residues. Trimming took 3 bases from V and 4 from J; bases not matched to a gene: 11. CDR3 DNA sequence: TGTGCCAGCAGTTTCCGGGACAGGAGCGTCCTTTACGAGCAGTACTTC. It translates to CASSFRDRSVLYEQYF.

V gene TRBV6-2 or TRBV6-3 combines with J gene TRBJ2-3; perhaps TRBD2 as D (6 bases). V lost 2 bases and J lost 3, with 15 bases in between. The CDR3 contains 16 residues. Germline CDR1 MNHEY, CDR2 SVGEGT. The CDR3, as DNA: TGTGCCAGCAGTTACGAGACGGGAGTCGTTACAGATACGCAGTATTTT. Residues: CASSYETGVVTDTQYF.

This chain links TRBV19 with TRBJ2-1, with 11 bases identical to TRBD2. Germline-derived CDR1 and CDR2 are LNHDA and SQIVND (reference sequence). The J segment lost 8 bases and the V segment lost 3 bases, leaving 9 bases of the junction unmatched. CDR3 length equals 16 residues. The CDR3 DNA reads TGTGCCAGTAGTATGGGGGTGACTAGCGGGAACGATGAGCAGTTCTTC. Its protein is CASSMGVTSGNDEQFF.

The chain links TRBV6-4 to TRBJ1-2, with 7 nucleotides matching TRBD1. V trimming: 0 bases; J trimming: 4 bases; junction bases outside the gene matches: 5. The CDR3 totals 15 residues. Per germline, CDR1 MRHNA and CDR2 SNTAGT. The CDR3 DNA follows: TGTGCCAGCAGTGACTCTGCGGCAGGGGGCTATGGCTACACCTTC. As protein: CASSDSAAGGYGYTF.